This T cell receptor (beta chain) was captured in a study of blood T cell repertoires in COVID-19. Study background: There were acute and convalescent COVID-19 samples, and they came from the United States, Italy and Spain.

Assay: immunoSEQ multiplex PCR; the TCRdb copy retains only in-frame clones and omits some. The sample lists about 11,000 clones; 80% to 90% were seen once. Trimming stripped 7 bases from V and 0 bases from J, with 11 bases between. This CDR3 comprises 14 residues. Germline V gene sequence: CDR1 LNHNV, CDR2 YYDKDF (reference sequence). Sequenced sample: peripheral blood. The rearrangement links TRBV15 to TRBJ2-3; unclear D gene. The receptor comes from a man aged 45-60 years with active COVID-19. CDR3 sequence reads: CATTFLTSTDTQYF. The CDR3 DNA reads TGTGCCACCACTTTTTTAACTAGCACAGATACGCAGTATTTT.